This T cell receptor beta chain was identified during a study of tumor-infiltrating lymphocytes in oesophageal squamous cell carcinoma. This clonotype was counted many times. The CDR3 length is 17 residues. V dropped 0 bases and J dropped 4; count of bases not matched to a gene: 10. The germline V gene encodes CDR1 SGHAT and CDR2 FQNNGV. TCRdb re-called the PCR reads with MiXCR, one entry per CDR3 protein. The table lists 15,000 to 19,000 distinct CDR3 sequences, about 54% of them singletons, with roughly 34% in the top ten. The sample was esophageal tumor tissue. This sequence was found in a female donor with esophageal squamous cell carcinoma. The rearrangement uses TRBV11-2 and TRBJ2-7, with TRBD2 matching 9 bases. CDR3 coding DNA: TGTGCCAGCAGCTTAGATCGGAGGCGGGAGGGGCGATACGAGCAGTACTTC. Amino acids: CASSLDRRREGRYEQYF.